The present entry profiles one TCR beta chain with its context. The data belong to a study of control samples from healthy donors and cancer patients. Germline V gene sequence: CDR1 LGHNA, CDR2 YNFKEQ. The CDR3 has 14 residues. V gave up 1 base and J gave up 1 base, with 7 bases separating them. The data were produced by immunoSEQ multiplex PCR, yet TCRdb's version contains in-frame clones alone and is incomplete. The data show around 170,000 clones, 80% to 95% seen once. Sequencing was carried out using blood. This chain connects TRBV4-2 to TRBJ2-5; TRBD2 might be the D (6 bases). The source of this sequence is a woman under 40 in good health. The CDR3, as DNA: TGTGCCAGCAGCCAAGGCGGGGTCCAAGAGACCCAGTACTTC. It encodes CASSQGGVQETQYF.